This is a list of T cell receptor beta chains from one sample in a study of T cells in Graves' hyperthyroidism and ophthalmopathy. Each CDR3 protein gets one entry after TCRdb re-called the multiplex PCR reads with MiXCR. The sample has about 400,000 distinct CDR3 sequences; approximately 16% are singletons. Sequenced sample: blood. These receptors originate from a woman in her sixties with Graves' ophthalmopathy. The CDR3 runs from the conserved cysteine through the conserved F or W. Fields, in order: clone size, V gene, D gene, J gene, CDR3 DNA, CDR3 protein. The D gene is left open where the match is weak. Clone size is not always given. Where it is, it says once, few, many or a class for expanded clones.

few	TRBV15	.	TRBJ1-1	TGTGCCACCAGCAGAGATGAGGGCGGGGGGTTGAACACTGAAGCTTTCTTT	CATSRDEGGGLNTEAFF
.	TRBV27	.	TRBJ2-7	TGTGCCAGCAGACTGACCGGGACGGGTAACTACGAGCAGTACTTC	CASRLTGTGNYEQYF
.	TRBV30	TRBD1	TRBJ2-2	TGTGCCTGGAGTGTAGGGACAGTGGCCGGGGAGCTGTTTTTT	CAWSVGTVAGELFF
.	TRBV5-1	.	TRBJ2-5	TGTGCCAGCAGTGAGGTGGCAGGGGTAGCAGAGACCCAGTACTTC	CASSEVAGVAETQYF
many	TRBV20-1	TRBD2	TRBJ2-1	TGCAGTGCTAGAGCTAAAGTCACTAGCGGGAGAGATGAGCAGTTCTTC	CSARAKVTSGRDEQFF
few	TRBV9	.	TRBJ2-5	TGTGCCAGCAGCGTATCGTTGGGGGCCGGTGAGACCCAGTACTTC	CASSVSLGAGETQYF
many	TRBV20-1	TRBD1	TRBJ2-2	TGCAGTGCTGCCGGGACAGGGGCCATGAACACCGGGGAGCTGTTTTTT	CSAAGTGAMNTGELFF
many	TRBV28	.	TRBJ2-5	TGTGCCAGCAGTTTTCGTGGGGGAGGGACCCAGTACTTC	CASSFRGGGTQYF
.	TRBV5-1	TRBD1	TRBJ1-1	TGCGCCGGCAGGGCCGGGACAGCGAACACTGAAGCTTTCTTT	CAGRAGTANTEAFF
.	TRBV7-2	TRBD2	TRBJ2-1	TGTGCCAGCAGCCCGACTAGCGCCGAGCAGTTCTTC	CASSPTSAEQFF
many	TRBV20-1	TRBD2	TRBJ2-7	TGCAGTGCTCATGGGAATAGCGGGAGAGTAAACAACGAGCAGTACTTC	CSAHGNSGRVNNEQYF
.	TRBV19	.	TRBJ2-1	TGTGCCAGTAGTATTGGTCTAGCGGAGGGGGACTACTACAATGAGCAGTTCTTC	CASSIGLAEGDYYNEQFF
.	TRBV5-1	.	TRBJ1-1	TGCGCCAGCAGCTTGGCAGACGTCGCTGAAGCTTTCTTT	CASSLADVAEAFF
few	TRBV7-6	TRBD2	TRBJ2-1	TGTGCCAGCAGCTTAGCCTTCAAGCGGGGCTCCTACAATGAGCAGTTCTTC	CASSLAFKRGSYNEQFF
.	TRBV6-2/TRBV6-3	.	TRBJ2-1	TGTGCCAGCAGTTTCCTGGGTACATACAATGAGCAGTTCTTC	CASSFLGTYNEQFF
.	TRBV6-2/TRBV6-3	.	TRBJ2-5	TGTGCCAGCAGTTACCTCCTCGACAACCAAGAGACCCAGTACTTC	CASSYLLDNQETQYF
many	TRBV2	.	TRBJ2-3	TGTGCCAGCAGACCCACTAGCAGCACAGATACGCAGTATTTT	CASRPTSSTDTQYF
.	TRBV29-1	TRBD2	TRBJ2-3	TGCAGCGTTGGGTATAGCGGGAGGGCAGATACGCAGTATTTT	CSVGYSGRADTQYF
few	TRBV29-1	TRBD1	TRBJ2-5	TGCAGCGTGACAGGGGGTGAGACCCAGTACTTC	CSVTGGETQYF
many	TRBV7-9	TRBD2	TRBJ2-1	TGTGCCAGCACCCTCGGGAGGGGAGGGCCGAATGAGCAGTTCTTC	CASTLGRGGPNEQFF